A selection of T cell receptor beta chains follows, all from one sample in a study of identical twins. MiXCR was run by TCRdb on the 5' RACE reads, yielding one entry per CDR3 protein. This table holds roughly 720,000 distinct CDR3 sequences, about 20% found once. These records were also assigned to another study, of T cells expressing NK-cell markers.

Sequences were obtained from PBMCs. The receptors originated from a woman aged 18-29 years in good health. Both conserved end residues are part of each CDR3. Fields, in order: CDR3 DNA, CDR3 protein, clone size, V gene, D gene, J gene. D genes are given only for firm matches. A row's size may be missing; if present it is once, few, many or a size class.

CDR3 DNA: TGTGCCAGCAGCCAAGAGCGGAATCAGCCCCAGCATTTT; CDR3 protein: CASSQERNQPQHF; clone size: few; V gene: TRBV3-1; D gene: .; J gene: TRBJ1-5
CDR3 DNA: TGCAGTGCTAGTTTTAGGGCGGGGACTGAAGCTTTCTTT; CDR3 protein: CSASFRAGTEAFF; clone size: few; V gene: TRBV20-1; D gene: .; J gene: TRBJ1-1
CDR3 DNA: TGTGCCACCAGCAGACCCGGGGCCTATGAGCAGTTCTTC; CDR3 protein: CATSRPGAYEQFF; clone size: .; V gene: TRBV15; D gene: .; J gene: TRBJ2-1
CDR3 DNA: TGTGCCAGCAGCTCTAGTGCCGGGACAGTTTACAATGAGCAGTTCTTC; CDR3 protein: CASSSSAGTVYNEQFF; clone size: .; V gene: TRBV11-2; D gene: TRBD1; J gene: TRBJ2-1
CDR3 DNA: TGTGCCAGCAGTTACTCGATCGGACAGGGTATGAGCTACACCTTC; CDR3 protein: CASSYSIGQGMSYTF; clone size: .; V gene: TRBV6-5; D gene: TRBD1; J gene: TRBJ1-2
CDR3 DNA: TGCGCCAGCAGCCATTGGGACAGGGGATTGGGGAATGAAAAACTGTTTTTT; CDR3 protein: CASSHWDRGLGNEKLFF; clone size: .; V gene: TRBV4-3; D gene: TRBD1; J gene: TRBJ1-4
CDR3 DNA: TGTGCCAGCAGTTTGTTGCCCGGGGGCTCCTACAATGAGCAGTTCTTC; CDR3 protein: CASSLLPGGSYNEQFF; clone size: few; V gene: TRBV12-3/TRBV12-4; D gene: .; J gene: TRBJ2-1
CDR3 DNA: TGTGCCAGCAGTAGGGAGGCGGGCACCTACAATGAGCAGTTCTTC; CDR3 protein: CASSREAGTYNEQFF; clone size: once; V gene: TRBV6-2/TRBV6-3; D gene: .; J gene: TRBJ2-1
CDR3 DNA: TGTGCCAGCACTCTAATGGGGGGCGCAGATACGCAGTATTTT; CDR3 protein: CASTLMGGADTQYF; clone size: few; V gene: TRBV7-9; D gene: .; J gene: TRBJ2-3
CDR3 DNA: TGTGCCACCAGCAGACGGAGACAGGGATCTGAGCAGTTCTTC; CDR3 protein: CATSRRRQGSEQFF; clone size: .; V gene: TRBV15; D gene: TRBD1; J gene: TRBJ2-1
CDR3 DNA: TGCAGCGTTAGCGGGACGCTAAACTACGAGCAGTACTTC; CDR3 protein: CSVSGTLNYEQYF; clone size: few; V gene: TRBV29-1; D gene: TRBD2; J gene: TRBJ2-7
CDR3 DNA: TGTGCCAGCAGTTTAGCGCCGGGGCGTGAGCAGTTCTTC; CDR3 protein: CASSLAPGREQFF; clone size: .; V gene: TRBV12-3/TRBV12-4; D gene: .; J gene: TRBJ2-1
CDR3 DNA: TGTGCCAGCAGCCCCCAGTCCGGGGAGCTGTTTTTT; CDR3 protein: CASSPQSGELFF; clone size: few; V gene: TRBV7-3; D gene: .; J gene: TRBJ2-2
CDR3 DNA: TGTGCCAGCGGCTCCCCTCCGAGGGGGTCTAAACCGGACAATGAGCAGTTCTTC; CDR3 protein: CASGSPPRGSKPDNEQFF; clone size: .; V gene: TRBV11-1; D gene: .; J gene: TRBJ2-1
CDR3 DNA: TGTGCCAGCAGTGATCTCCGTAGCTCCTACGAGCAGTACTTC; CDR3 protein: CASSDLRSSYEQYF; clone size: .; V gene: TRBV6-1; D gene: .; J gene: TRBJ2-7
CDR3 DNA: TGTGCCAGCAGTTTGGGCAGGGGGATCAATCAGCCCCAGCATTTT; CDR3 protein: CASSLGRGINQPQHF; clone size: few; V gene: TRBV12-3/TRBV12-4; D gene: TRBD1; J gene: TRBJ1-5
CDR3 DNA: TGTGCCAGTAACCCGACTAGTTTCTATGAGCAGTTCTTC; CDR3 protein: CASNPTSFYEQFF; clone size: .; V gene: TRBV19; D gene: .; J gene: TRBJ2-1
CDR3 DNA: TGTGCCAGCAGCGTTGTGGACTACAATGAGCAGTTCTTC; CDR3 protein: CASSVVDYNEQFF; clone size: .; V gene: TRBV9; D gene: .; J gene: TRBJ2-1
CDR3 DNA: TGCAGCGTCCCGTGGGGGGGGACGAAGACCCAGTACTTC; CDR3 protein: CSVPWGGTKTQYF; clone size: .; V gene: TRBV29-1; D gene: TRBD2; J gene: TRBJ2-5
CDR3 DNA: TGTGCCAGCACTCGGGACGGGTACGAGCAGTACTTC; CDR3 protein: CASTRDGYEQYF; clone size: many; V gene: TRBV12-3/TRBV12-4; D gene: .; J gene: TRBJ2-7
CDR3 DNA: TGTGCCAGCGGGGAGGGGGCAGGCACTGAAGCTTTCTTT; CDR3 protein: CASGEGAGTEAFF; clone size: few; V gene: TRBV19; D gene: TRBD1; J gene: TRBJ1-1
CDR3 DNA: TGCGCCAGCAGCTTCGACAGCCCGAACACCGGGGAGCTGTTTTTT; CDR3 protein: CASSFDSPNTGELFF; clone size: few; V gene: TRBV5-1; D gene: .; J gene: TRBJ2-2
CDR3 DNA: TGTGCCAGCCTTCCCCAGGGGACGGCCGCCTACGAGCAGTACTTC; CDR3 protein: CASLPQGTAAYEQYF; clone size: few; V gene: TRBV5-6; D gene: .; J gene: TRBJ2-7
CDR3 DNA: TGTGCCAGCCTGGGACAGGTACGCTCCGAGCAGTACTTC; CDR3 protein: CASLGQVRSEQYF; clone size: .; V gene: TRBV2; D gene: TRBD1; J gene: TRBJ2-7
CDR3 DNA: TGTGCCAGCAGCCGCTCTGAGGGGCGCATCTATGGCTACACCTTC; CDR3 protein: CASSRSEGRIYGYTF; clone size: .; V gene: TRBV6-1; D gene: .; J gene: TRBJ1-2
CDR3 DNA: TGCAGTGCTTTCGGGACTAGCGGGAGGGCTGATGAGCAGTTCTTC; CDR3 protein: CSAFGTSGRADEQFF; clone size: .; V gene: TRBV20-1; D gene: TRBD2; J gene: TRBJ2-1
CDR3 DNA: TGCGCCAGCAGCGATTTCTCAGGGAGGAACGAGCAGTACTTC; CDR3 protein: CASSDFSGRNEQYF; clone size: few; V gene: TRBV5-1; D gene: .; J gene: TRBJ2-7
CDR3 DNA: TGTGCCAGCAGTTTAGCTGGGAGGTACGGCTACACCTTC; CDR3 protein: CASSLAGRYGYTF; clone size: many; V gene: TRBV12-3/TRBV12-4; D gene: .; J gene: TRBJ1-2
CDR3 DNA: TGCAGTGCTACTCCAGTCGACAAGAACTATGGCTACACCTTC; CDR3 protein: CSATPVDKNYGYTF; clone size: .; V gene: TRBV20-1; D gene: .; J gene: TRBJ1-2
CDR3 DNA: TGTGCCAGCAGTGCATCTGGGGCCCACTATGGCTACACCTTC; CDR3 protein: CASSASGAHYGYTF; clone size: few; V gene: TRBV6-1; D gene: .; J gene: TRBJ1-2
CDR3 DNA: TGTGCCAGCAGTCCTGGACTCAAGGCTAACTATGGCTACACCTTC; CDR3 protein: CASSPGLKANYGYTF; clone size: .; V gene: TRBV12-3/TRBV12-4; D gene: .; J gene: TRBJ1-2
CDR3 DNA: TGCAGCGTTGGGAGGTTTACCTTAGGAGAGACCCAGTACTTC; CDR3 protein: CSVGRFTLGETQYF; clone size: .; V gene: TRBV29-1; D gene: .; J gene: TRBJ2-5
CDR3 DNA: TGTGCCATCGTTTCCAGGGTTTTCATCGGGGAGCTGTTTTTT; CDR3 protein: CAIVSRVFIGELFF; clone size: .; V gene: TRBV7-8; D gene: .; J gene: TRBJ2-2
CDR3 DNA: TGTGCCAGCAGTCTTCAACTGACAGGTGAACAGTATTTT; CDR3 protein: CASSLQLTGEQYF; clone size: few; V gene: TRBV12-3/TRBV12-4; D gene: .; J gene: TRBJ2-3
CDR3 DNA: TGTGCCAGCAGCCACGGGACACGCGTTAACGAGCAGTACTTC; CDR3 protein: CASSHGTRVNEQYF; clone size: many; V gene: TRBV4-2; D gene: .; J gene: TRBJ2-7
CDR3 DNA: TGTGCCAGCAGCCGCCGGGACGAAAACGAGCAGTACTTC; CDR3 protein: CASSRRDENEQYF; clone size: .; V gene: TRBV7-9; D gene: .; J gene: TRBJ2-7
CDR3 DNA: TGTGCCAGCAGCAGCGGACGGGCTAATTCGGCCCTCCACTTT; CDR3 protein: CASSSGRANSALHF; clone size: few; V gene: TRBV7-9; D gene: .; J gene: TRBJ1-6
CDR3 DNA: TGCGCCAGCAGATTGACTGCGAACACCGGGGAGCTGTTTTTT; CDR3 protein: CASRLTANTGELFF; clone size: few; V gene: TRBV5-1; D gene: .; J gene: TRBJ2-2
CDR3 DNA: TGTGCCAGCAGCTTAACGGGGTCGTATTCACCCCTCCACTTT; CDR3 protein: CASSLTGSYSPLHF; clone size: .; V gene: TRBV7-9; D gene: .; J gene: TRBJ1-6
CDR3 DNA: TGTGCCAGCAGCTTGTTACTAGCGGGGGGGCCCTACACAGATACGCAGTATTTT; CDR3 protein: CASSLLLAGGPYTDTQYF; clone size: .; V gene: TRBV5-5; D gene: TRBD2; J gene: TRBJ2-3
CDR3 DNA: TGCGCCAGCAGCCTCCTAGGGGGCACCCCCTTTCAGAACACTGAAGCTTTCTTT; CDR3 protein: CASSLLGGTPFQNTEAFF; clone size: few; V gene: TRBV5-1; D gene: TRBD1; J gene: TRBJ1-1
CDR3 DNA: TGTGCCAGCATGAAAAGATACTATGGCTACACCTTC; CDR3 protein: CASMKRYYGYTF; clone size: .; V gene: TRBV28; D gene: .; J gene: TRBJ1-2
CDR3 DNA: TGTGCCAGCAGCCCCATAGAGGGACTAGCGGGAGAAGTCTGGCAGTACTTC; CDR3 protein: CASSPIEGLAGEVWQYF; clone size: few; V gene: TRBV7-9; D gene: TRBD2; J gene: TRBJ2-7
CDR3 DNA: TGTGCCAGCAGTGAACGGGACAGGGGAAACGAGCAGTACTTC; CDR3 protein: CASSERDRGNEQYF; clone size: .; V gene: TRBV2; D gene: TRBD1; J gene: TRBJ2-7
CDR3 DNA: TGCAGTGCCGCACCCATTCTAGCGGGGGAGCACTACGAGCAGTACTTC; CDR3 protein: CSAAPILAGEHYEQYF; clone size: few; V gene: TRBV20-1; D gene: TRBD2; J gene: TRBJ2-7
CDR3 DNA: TGTGCCAGCGAGAGGACAGGGAGCACAGATACGCAGTATTTT; CDR3 protein: CASERTGSTDTQYF; clone size: few; V gene: TRBV19; D gene: TRBD1; J gene: TRBJ2-3
CDR3 DNA: TGTGCCAGCAGCTTAGATCGGGTGCTGTGGGACATTCAGTACTTC; CDR3 protein: CASSLDRVLWDIQYF; clone size: few; V gene: TRBV11-3; D gene: .; J gene: TRBJ2-4
CDR3 DNA: TGTGCCATCTCCTCGAAGCGGGGGGGCCAAAGTGCAGATACGCAGTATTTT; CDR3 protein: CAISSKRGGQSADTQYF; clone size: few; V gene: TRBV10-3; D gene: TRBD2; J gene: TRBJ2-3
CDR3 DNA: TGTGCCAGCAGCTTTGGACAGCCCAACAATCAGCCCCAGCATTTT; CDR3 protein: CASSFGQPNNQPQHF; clone size: few; V gene: TRBV5-8; D gene: .; J gene: TRBJ1-5
CDR3 DNA: TGTGCCAGCAGTTACTATACGGGAGCAGGTGAAGAGGAGCAGTTCTTC; CDR3 protein: CASSYYTGAGEEEQFF; clone size: .; V gene: TRBV6-2/TRBV6-3; D gene: .; J gene: TRBJ2-1